A single sample is the source of the 4 T cell receptor beta chains below, sequenced in a study of CD8 T cells in ankylosing spondylitis. TCRdb re-called the 5' RACE reads through MiXCR, storing one row per CDR3 protein. The sample gives around 150,000 distinct CDR3 sequences, approximately 10% of which show up once; over 4% is in the top ten. Sample: blood, either unsorted or a sorted T cell fraction (not recorded which). The receptor set was obtained from a female donor with ankylosing spondylitis or in good health (not recorded which).

The chain joins TRBV12-3 or TRBV12-4 to TRBJ2-1; D is undetermined. V was cut by 6 bases and J by 5 bases, with 8 bases left in between. The CDR3 runs to 12 residues. CDR3 DNA sequence: TGTGCCAGCAGCCCTCAGGACAATGAGCAGTTCTTC. It codes for CASSPQDNEQFF.

At least ten counts were recorded for this clonotype. J is TRBJ1-4 and V is TRBV6-7, with D perhaps matching TRBD1 (6 bases). TRBV6-7 counts as an open reading frame of uncertain function. With 5 bases removed from V and 0 bases from J, the gap between germline ends came to 10 bases. The CDR3 is 15 amino acids. The CDR3 coding sequence is TGTGCCAGCAGTAAGCAGGGGCCAACTAATGAAAAACTGTTTTTT. Its protein product is CASSKQGPTNEKLFF.

Comment on this clonotype: This may be a read error, as it is one base from a much larger clone. The CDR3 bases are TGCAGTTCTAGGGGCTATGCTACGACTAGCAGCAATGAGCAGTTCTTC. Residues: CSSRGYATTSSNEQFF. The V call is TRBV20-1, the J call TRBJ2-1; 7 positions agree with TRBD2. This CDR3 has 16 residues. Germline V gene lookup returns CDR1 DFQATT and CDR2 SNEGSKA (reference sequence).

This clonotype was counted ten times or more. This chain links TRBV29-1 with TRBJ2-1; 11 bases are shared with TRBD1. Germline assignment: CDR1 SQVTM and CDR2 ANQGSEA. Trimming took 4 bases from V and 3 from J; bases not matched to a gene: 2. The length of the CDR3 is 14 residues. The CDR3: CSVAGTGGYNEQFF. The CDR3 DNA follows: TGCAGCGTTGCCGGGACAGGGGGCTACAATGAGCAGTTCTTC.